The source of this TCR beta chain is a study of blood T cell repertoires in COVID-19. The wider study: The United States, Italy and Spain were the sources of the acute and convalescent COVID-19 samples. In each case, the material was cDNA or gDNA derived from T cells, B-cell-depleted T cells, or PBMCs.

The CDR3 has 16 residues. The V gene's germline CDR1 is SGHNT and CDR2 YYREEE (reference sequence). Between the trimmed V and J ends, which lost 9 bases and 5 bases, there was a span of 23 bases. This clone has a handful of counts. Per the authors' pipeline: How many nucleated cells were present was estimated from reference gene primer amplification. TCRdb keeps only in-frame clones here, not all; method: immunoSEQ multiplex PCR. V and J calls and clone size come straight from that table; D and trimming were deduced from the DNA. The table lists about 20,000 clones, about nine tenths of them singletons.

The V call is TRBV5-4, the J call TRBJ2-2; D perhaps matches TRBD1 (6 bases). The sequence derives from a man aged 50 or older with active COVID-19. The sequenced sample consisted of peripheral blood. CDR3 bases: TGTGCCACCTCACCCAGGGCATACCAGGGGACCGGGGAGCTGTTTTTT. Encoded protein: CATSPRAYQGTGELFF.